What follows are 30 T cell receptor beta chains derived from one specimen sequenced in a study of T cells in Graves' hyperthyroidism and ophthalmopathy. Amplified regions were TCR beta CDR3 sequences from RNA transcripts. The TCR CDR3 was amplified in a first-round RT-PCR using the HTBI primer set. TCRdb fed the multiplex PCR reads into MiXCR, producing one record per CDR3 protein. The table shows roughly 800,000 distinct CDR3 sequences, with around 38% occurring only once. Sample: blood. The source of these receptors is a young man with Graves' hyperthyroidism.

The chain employs TRBV7-9 and TRBJ2-6; D may correspond to TRBD1 or TRBD2 (5 bases each). The germline V and J ends were trimmed by 5 bases and 3 bases, with 11 bases remaining between them. Germline-derived CDR1 and CDR2 are SEHNR and FQNEAQ (reference sequence). The CDR3 runs to 15 residues. DNA of the CDR3: TGTGCCAGCAGCCAAGAGGGGCGTGGGGCCAACGTCCTGACTTTC. Its protein is CASSQEGRGANVLTF.

The chain has TRBV15 and TRBJ2-5; no clear D. The length of the CDR3 is 12 residues. Trimming took off 0 bases at V and 9 bases at J, with 8 bases between the two ends. Germline lookup yields CDR1 LNHNV and CDR2 YYDKDF (reference sequence). The CDR3 bases are TGTGCCACCAGCAGAGATCGTCAGCCCCAGTACTTC. As protein: CATSRDRQPQYF.

This rearrangement joins TRBV29-1 to TRBJ2-6, with 7 bases identical to TRBD1. Germline loops: CDR1 SQVTM, CDR2 ANQGSEA. There are 16 residues in the CDR3. J lost 0 bases, V lost 8 bases, and 10 bases had no gene match. Here the CDR3 reads CSSESPGGSGANVLTF. The DNA for the CDR3 is TGCAGCAGTGAGTCCCCAGGGGGCTCTGGGGCCAACGTCCTGACTTTC.

As regards this clonotype: It may be a read error: a sequence one base away is much more abundant. The J gene is TRBJ2-6, the V gene TRBV19, with D possibly being TRBD1 (5 bases). The CDR3 loop spans 16 amino acids. From germline, CDR1 is LNHDA and CDR2 SQIVND (reference sequence). In DNA form, the CDR3 reads TGTGCCAGTAGTATAGGATTAGGGCCTGGGGCCAACATCCTGACTTTC. Amino acid sequence: CASSIGLGPGANILTF. The complete variable domain, with remaining parts taken from reference TRBV19 and TRBJ2-6, reads DGGITQSPKYLFRKEGQNVTLSCEQNLNHDAMYWYRQDPGQGLRLIYYSQIVNDFQKGDIAEGYSVSREKKESFPLTVTSAQKNPTAFYLCASSIGLGPGANILTFGAGSRLTVL.

This clonotype was recorded at least ten times. The CDR3: CAISESQPQHF. The CDR3, as DNA: TGTGCCATCAGTGAGAGTCAGCCCCAGCATTTT. This chain connects TRBV10-3 to TRBJ1-5; the D is unclear. The V gene lost 2 bases and the J gene lost 6 bases, with 2 bases spanning the gap. The CDR3 loop spans 11 amino acids. Germline values: CDR1 ENHRY, CDR2 SYGVKD.

The chain carries TRBV6-1 and TRBJ2-7; unclear D gene. The CDR3 has 16 residues. The V end lost 3 bases, the J end lost 2 bases, and 17 bases lay between the germline ends. CDR1 is MNHNS and CDR2 is SASEGT in the germline V gene. CDR3: CASSDPLRRWTYEQYF. The CDR3 nucleotides are TGTGCCAGCAGTGATCCTTTGCGGCGTTGGACCTACGAGCAGTACTTC.

The chain carries TRBV7-9 and TRBJ2-7, with 9 bases lining up with TRBD1. V lost 4 bases, J lost 6 bases, and 10 bases stayed unmatched. CDR3 length: 15 amino acids. In germline, CDR1 is SEHNR, CDR2 FQNEAQ (reference sequence). The CDR3 protein is CASSSGAGQGIEQYF. In DNA, the CDR3 is TGTGCCAGCAGCTCGGGAGCGGGACAGGGAATCGAGCAGTACTTC.

The chain couples TRBV12-3 or TRBV12-4 to TRBJ2-5; 9 positions agree with TRBD2. V was clipped by 8 bases and J by 5 bases; unmatched bases: 6. The CDR3 has 13 residues. For the CDR3, the DNA is TGTGCCAGCTTAGCGGGAGCGTTGGAGACCCAGTACTTC. Its protein is CASLAGALETQYF.

Ten or more counts support this clonotype. One end of the junction does not line up with germline, which may come from a read error. The V call is TRBV5-1, the J call TRBJ1-2; TRBD1 matches at 7 bases. Germline CDR1 and CDR2: SGHRS and YFSETQ. This CDR3 comprises 12 residues. The DNA for the CDR3 is TGTGCCAGCACCGACAGGGCTTACGGCTACACCTTC. It translates to CASTDRAYGYTF.

The V and J genes are TRBV11-2 and TRBJ1-1; D call uncertain. CDR1 and CDR2 from the germline V gene are SGHAT and FQNNGV. The CDR3 runs to 14 residues. The V end was cut by 8 bases, the J end by 6 bases, with 19 bases between. CDR3 nucleotides: TGTGCCAGCTCAAATCCCCGATCTCCGCCTGAAGCTTTCTTT. Translated, it gives CASSNPRSPPEAFF.

This clonotype occurred a few times. The J gene is TRBJ2-5, the V gene TRBV12-3 or TRBV12-4, with 9 nucleotides matching TRBD1. Trimming cost V 4 bases and J 5 bases; bases outside gene matches: 5. This CDR3 contains 14 residues. CDR3 coding DNA: TGTGCCAGCAGTTCCCCTGACAGGGGGGAGACCCAGTACTTC. Protein product: CASSSPDRGETQYF.

This clonotype came up many times. The gene calls are TRBV7-9 and TRBJ1-6, with TRBD1 matching over 7 bases. The trim removed 1 base at V and 4 bases at J, leaving 7 bases unmatched. The CDR3 is 17 residues long. Germline-derived CDR1 and CDR2 are SEHNR and FQNEAQ (reference sequence). DNA for the CDR3: TGTGCCAGCAGCTTAGTCGGGACAGTTCCTTATAATTCACCCCTCCACTTT. Its protein is CASSLVGTVPYNSPLHF.

This clonotype was found once. A much larger clone lies a single base off, so this may be a read error. The chain uses TRBV7-4 and TRBJ1-4; 8 bases map to TRBD1. Germline V gene sequence: CDR1 SGHVT, CDR2 SQSDAQ. The CDR3 is made up of 13 amino acids. Losses at the gene ends were 6 bases for V and 11 bases for J; bases not matched to a gene: 8. The DNA of the CDR3 is TGTGCCAGCAGTTTCGGGACAGGAGGCAAACTGTTTTTT. Its protein is CASSFGTGGKLFF.

The chain combines TRBV7-9 with TRBJ1-1; TRBD1 might be the D (5 bases). With 3 bases removed from V and 7 bases from J, the gap between germline ends came to 15 bases. Germline CDR1 SEHNR, CDR2 FQNEAQ (reference sequence). This CDR3 comprises 14 residues. CDR3 protein: CASSFRDGRFEAFF. For the CDR3, the DNA is TGTGCCAGCAGCTTCAGGGACGGACGATTTGAAGCTTTCTTT.

This clonotype was seen more than once but under ten times. The rearrangement uses TRBV20-1 and TRBJ1-4, with D perhaps matching TRBD1 (6 bases). This CDR3 has 13 residues. The V end lost 3 bases, the J end lost 5 bases, and 10 bases lay between the germline ends. Germline V CDR1 and CDR2: DFQATT, SNEGSKA (reference sequence). The CDR3 sequence: CSASDRINEKLFF. CDR3 nucleotides: TGCAGTGCTAGTGACAGGATAAATGAAAAACTGTTTTTT.

This clonotype was detected ten times or more. V gene TRBV7-8 combines with J gene TRBJ2-7; D remains unclear. In germline, CDR1 is SGHVS, CDR2 FQNEAQ. V lost 5 bases and J lost 2, with 16 bases in between. The CDR3 is made up of 15 amino acids. For the CDR3, the DNA is TGTGCCAGCAGCATGCATTGGCCGGGCCCCTACGAGCAGTACTTC. This codes for CASSMHWPGPYEQYF.

The CDR3 DNA follows: TGTGCCAGCAGAGGCGGGAGGGCCACAGATACGCAGTATTTT. This codes for CASRGGRATDTQYF. The gene calls are TRBV7-6 and TRBJ2-3, with 9 bases matching TRBD2. This CDR3 contains 14 residues. V lost 6 bases and J lost 2; bases outside the gene matches: 3. Germline V gives CDR1 SGHVS, CDR2 FNYEAQ.

This clonotype showed up just a few times. The chain carries TRBV20-1 and TRBJ2-7; TRBD1 aligns across 7 bases. This CDR3 comprises 13 residues. CDR1 and CDR2 from the germline V gene are DFQATT and SNEGSKA (reference sequence). Germline trimming cut 2 bases from V and 5 bases from J; bases unmatched to any gene: 6. In DNA, the CDR3 is TGCAGTGCTAGAACAGGGGTAGGTGACGAGCAGTACTTC. Protein: CSARTGVGDEQYF.

This clonotype was observed a handful of times. The chain carries TRBV5-1 and TRBJ1-1; no clear D gene. The CDR3 loop spans 14 amino acids. The germline V and J ends were trimmed by 0 bases and 6 bases, with 12 bases remaining between them. Germline V gives CDR1 SGHRS, CDR2 YFSETQ. The CDR3 DNA follows: TGCGCCAGCAGCTTGGAGGGTCGGGTCCCTGAAGCTTTCTTT. This gives the protein CASSLEGRVPEAFF.

This clonotype appeared many times. The chain combines TRBV25-1 with TRBJ1-6, with TRBD1 as a possible D gene (6 bases). The CDR3 has 15 residues. Trimming cost V 7 bases and J 0 bases, with 10 bases left between them. CDR1 is MGHDK, CDR2 SYGVNS, per germline. In DNA, the CDR3 is TGTGCCAGCAAAACAGGGAGCTCCTATAATTCACCCCTCCACTTT. It codes for CASKTGSSYNSPLHF.

This clonotype was seen many times. The V call is TRBV29-1, the J call TRBJ1-2, with a tentative D call TRBD1 (5 bases). The CDR3 length is 13 residues. From germline, CDR1 is SQVTM and CDR2 ANQGSEA. V was pared by 6 bases and J by 2 bases, with 13 bases between. In nucleotides, the CDR3 is TGCAGCGTCGGGGGGACGGGAAACTATGGCTACACCTTC. Translating gives CSVGGTGNYGYTF.

This clonotype came up many times. The CDR3 sequence is CASTVGRGRNGELFF. CDR3 nucleotide sequence: TGTGCCAGTACAGTAGGAAGAGGGCGAAACGGGGAGCTGTTTTTT. This chain connects TRBV19 to TRBJ2-2; D perhaps matches TRBD2 (5 bases). The V end lost 7 bases, the J end lost 7 bases, and 19 bases lay between the germline ends. From germline, CDR1 is LNHDA and CDR2 SQIVND (reference sequence). The CDR3 has 15 amino acids. Supplemented by reference TRBV19 and TRBJ2-2, the full variable domain reads DGGITQSPKYLFRKEGQNVTLSCEQNLNHDAMYWYRQDPGQGLRLIYYSQIVNDFQKGDIAEGYSVSREKKESFPLTVTSAQKNPTAFYLCASTVGRGRNGELFFGEGSRLTVL.

This clonotype turned up a few times. The CDR3 nucleotides are TGCGCCAGCAGCCAAGACGGGTCAGGGCTTGGAGAGACCCAGTACTTC. Its protein product is CASSQDGSGLGETQYF. V is TRBV4-3 and J is TRBJ2-5; possible D gene TRBD1, 5 bases. This CDR3 has 16 residues. Trimming left V 0 bases short and J 4 bases short, with 15 bases between. CDR1 is LGHNA and CDR2 is YSLEER in the germline V gene.

Only a few counts were recorded for this clonotype. This chain joins TRBV20-1 and TRBJ2-5; 10 nucleotides align to TRBD2. V shed 3 bases, J shed 5 bases, and the junction held 9 bases outside the gene matches. CDR1 DFQATT and CDR2 SNEGSKA come from the germline V gene (reference sequence). CDR3 length: 15 amino acids. CDR3 nucleotides: TGCAGTGCTAGGTTCACTAGCGGGATAGGGGAGACCCAGTACTTC. This sequence encodes CSARFTSGIGETQYF.

This clonotype was observed many times. This rearrangement joins TRBV20-1 to TRBJ1-2; possibly TRBD1 for D (5 bases). With 6 bases removed from V and 8 bases from J, the gap between germline ends came to 19 bases. The CDR3 is 13 amino acids. Germline V CDR1 and CDR2: DFQATT, SNEGSKA (reference sequence). This chain's CDR3 is CSAPRAGPPGYTF. CDR3 DNA: TGCAGTGCCCCCCGGGCGGGGCCGCCAGGCTACACCTTC.

This chain joins TRBV27 and TRBJ1-1; unclear D gene. The CDR3 runs to 14 residues. Trimming removed 1 base from V and 5 bases from J, with 11 bases in between. CDR1 is MNHEY, CDR2 SMNVEV, per germline (reference sequence). CDR3 nucleotides: TGTGCCAGCAGTTTATTTGGGGTGGGGACTGAAGCTTTCTTT. Protein sequence: CASSLFGVGTEAFF.

This clonotype was detected ten times or more. The gene calls are TRBV6-5 and TRBJ1-1; TRBD1 agrees at 9 bases. V shed 6 bases, J shed 4 bases, and the junction held 3 bases outside the gene matches. Germline CDR1 reads MNHEY; CDR2 reads SVGAGI. The CDR3 length is 13 residues. DNA of the CDR3: TGTGCCAGCAGGGGACAGGGTCCCACTGAAGCTTTCTTT. It encodes CASRGQGPTEAFF.

Remarks on this clonotype: A much larger clonotype is one base distant, so this may be a read error. No conserved phenylalanine or tryptophan ends this CDR3, so it is likely a read error. The genes are TRBV10-3 and TRBJ1-1, with a possible D match to TRBD1 (6 bases). V was shortened by 3 bases and J by 4 bases, with 15 bases between the two germline ends. CDR1 is ENHRY and CDR2 is SYGVKD in the germline V gene. The CDR3 is made up of 15 amino acids. DNA for the CDR3: TGTGCCATCAGTGATAAAGGGGGTGAGTGCACTGAAGCTTTCCTT. This sequence encodes CAISDKGGECTEAFL.

This sequence joins TRBV19 and TRBJ2-7, with 9 bases that match TRBD2. The V gene end was trimmed by 8 bases and the J gene end by 5 bases; junction bases not matched to a gene: 19. The CDR3 contains 17 residues. CDR1 is LNHDA, CDR2 SQIVND, per germline (reference sequence). CDR3 sequence (DNA): TGTGCCAGTTCCGATATTTACATTAGCGGGAGCATAAACGAGCAGTACTTC. This codes for CASSDIYISGSINEQYF.

This clonotype was seen ten or more times. The genes are TRBV19 and TRBJ1-1, with 7 bases lining up with TRBD1. J gave up 4 bases and V 7 bases, and 15 bases lay outside the gene matches. The CDR3 extends over 16 amino acids. Germline CDR1 and CDR2: LNHDA and SQIVND (reference sequence). CDR3 sequence: CASTPHRTTGSTEAFF. CDR3 sequence (DNA): TGTGCCAGTACCCCCCATAGGACGACAGGGTCCACTGAAGCTTTCTTT.